Presented here are 8 T cell receptor beta chains from one specimen sequenced in a study of T cells after yellow fever vaccination. MiXCR was run by TCRdb on the 5' RACE reads, yielding one entry per CDR3 protein. The sample lists some 300,000 distinct CDR3 sequences; 8.5% to 10% were seen once. The sequenced sample was CD4+ T cells sorted from PBMCs, obtained 5 days after the yellow fever booster vaccination. These receptors were taken from a man between 18 and 29 years old who received the YFV17D yellow fever vaccine.

The chain joins TRBV11-2 to TRBJ2-2; TRBD1 might be the D (6 bases). The CDR3 loop spans 16 amino acids. Trimming cost V 4 bases and J 5 bases, with 17 bases left between them. The V gene's germline CDR1 is SGHAT and CDR2 FQNNGV. CDR3 region: CASSWTTGRKTGELFF. The CDR3 DNA reads TGTGCCAGCAGCTGGACAACAGGGCGCAAAACCGGGGAGCTGTTTTTT.

The chain carries TRBV7-2 and TRBJ1-5; D is undetermined. Per germline, CDR1 SGHTA and CDR2 FQGNSA. V was shortened by 2 bases and J by 8 bases, with 16 bases between the two germline ends. The CDR3 is 15 residues long. CDR3 sequence reads: CASSLNGGWSEPQHF. DNA of the CDR3: TGTGCCAGCAGCTTAAACGGAGGTTGGAGTGAGCCCCAGCATTTT.

The rearrangement uses TRBV7-2 and TRBJ2-2; 8 positions match TRBD2. Germline V gene sequence: CDR1 SGHTA, CDR2 FQGNSA. The CDR3 spans 16 residues. The junction had 4 bases not matched to a gene; V was cut back by 4 bases and J by 0 bases. The CDR3 reads CASSSRGGPNTGELFF. CDR3 coding DNA: TGTGCCAGCAGCTCCCGGGGGGGACCGAACACCGGGGAGCTGTTTTTT.

V gene TRBV19 combines with J gene TRBJ2-3; 8 bases are a match to TRBD2. In germline, CDR1 is LNHDA, CDR2 SQIVND (reference sequence). The CDR3 runs to 15 residues. V lost 3 bases, J lost 0 bases, and 2 bases stayed unmatched. The CDR3 reads CASSISGSSTDTQYF. CDR3 nucleotide sequence: TGTGCCAGTAGTATCAGCGGGAGTAGCACAGATACGCAGTATTTT.

In this sample, this clonotype turned up many times. CDR3 coding DNA: TGTGCCAGCAGTCGACAGGGGAACGGAGATACGCAGTATTTT. Encoded protein: CASSRQGNGDTQYF. The V and J genes are TRBV14 and TRBJ2-3, with 8 positions matching TRBD1. Germline values: CDR1 SGHDN, CDR2 FVKESK. The CDR3 is 14 amino acids. V lost 6 bases and J lost 5; bases outside the gene matches: 7.

The CDR3 sequence: CASSLREAHYGYTF. The CDR3 DNA reads as TGTGCCAGCAGTTTGCGAGAAGCTCACTATGGCTACACCTTC. The V call is TRBV12-3 or TRBV12-4, the J call TRBJ1-2; unclear D gene. V lost 3 bases and J 3 bases, leaving 11 bases between the germline ends. This CDR3 has 14 residues.

This clonotype was recorded a few times. V and J are TRBV4-3 and TRBJ1-3; possible D gene TRBD1, 5 bases. CDR3 length: 19 amino acids. Germline lookup yields CDR1 LGHNA and CDR2 YSLEER. V lost 0 bases, J lost 0 bases, and 18 bases lay in between. DNA of the CDR3: TGCGCCAGCAGCCAAGAGCTAAACGGGGCAGGGCACTCTGGAAACACCATATATTTT. Residues: CASSQELNGAGHSGNTIYF.

The V call is TRBV4-3, the J call TRBJ2-6; D gene unclear. Trimming stripped 0 bases from V and 1 base from J, with 7 bases between. Per the germline V gene, CDR1 is LGHNA and CDR2 is YSLEER. The CDR3 covers 16 residues. CDR3 sequence reads: CASSQDIGSGANVLTF. CDR3 coding DNA: TGCGCCAGCAGCCAAGATATAGGGTCTGGGGCCAACGTCCTGACTTTC.